These 27 T cell receptor beta chains were all obtained from the same sample, sequenced in a study of cytomegalovirus exposure and HLA in healthy donors. PCR amplification relied on 60 Vbeta primers (plus 13 Jbeta primers). TCRdb's copy holds only in-frame clones and misses some; the assay was immunoSEQ multiplex PCR. The sample yields some 110,000 clones, over 55% seen once. The sample taken for sequencing was PBMCs. The receptors were sampled from a female donor in good health and CMV-seronegative.

V and J are TRBV2 and TRBJ2-3, with D possibly TRBD2 on 6 matching bases. The CDR3 is 14 residues long. CDR1 and CDR2 from the germline V gene are SNHLY and FYNNEI. V was clipped by 8 bases and J by 1 base, with 13 bases between them. In nucleotides, the CDR3 is TGTGCCAGCCGAAGACTAGTAGGCACAGATACGCAGTATTTT. The encoded protein is CASRRLVGTDTQYF.

V gene TRBV5-5 combines with J gene TRBJ1-1; D is ambiguous. Germline V CDR1 and CDR2: SGHKS, YYEKEE (reference sequence). Trimming pared 4 bases from V and 0 bases from J, leaving 10 bases between. CDR3 length: 14 amino acids. In DNA form, the CDR3 reads TGTGCCAGCAGCGTTCCTACGCTGAACACTGAAGCTTTCTTT. Its protein is CASSVPTLNTEAFF.

This clone was recorded once. V and J are TRBV27 and TRBJ2-2; 8 bases map to TRBD1. Trimming removed 3 bases from V and 2 bases from J; junction bases left unmatched: 14. The CDR3 runs to 19 residues. Germline CDR1 MNHEY, CDR2 SMNVEV (reference sequence). In nucleotides, the CDR3 is TGTGCCAGCAGTTTCTCGAACCTAGGACAGGGCCGAAACACCGGGGAGCTGTTTTTT. This translates into CASSFSNLGQGRNTGELFF.

The chain joins TRBV9 to TRBJ1-1, with 8 bases aligning to TRBD1. The V segment lost 0 bases and the J segment 5 bases; nucleotides outside the gene matches: 3. Germline V gene lookup returns CDR1 SGDLS and CDR2 YYNGEE. The CDR3 totals 14 residues. The CDR3 DNA reads TGTGCCAGCAGCGTAGAGTACAGGGGGACTGAAGCTTTCTTT. Translating gives CASSVEYRGTEAFF.

V gene TRBV2 combines with J gene TRBJ2-5; 8 nucleotides agree with TRBD1. The CDR3 is 14 residues long. The germline V gene has CDR1 SNHLY and CDR2 FYNNEI. J was trimmed by 2 bases and V by 6 bases; bases with no gene match: 5. CDR3 protein: CASSGQGGQETQYF. The CDR3 bases are TGTGCCAGCAGCGGACAGGGTGGGCAAGAGACCCAGTACTTC.

This chain connects TRBV6-6 to TRBJ1-5; the D gene is possibly TRBD1 (5 bases). CDR3 length: 15 residues. Germline lookup yields CDR1 MNHNY and CDR2 SVGAGI (reference sequence). Trimming left V 3 bases short and J 6 bases short, with 15 bases between. The CDR3 DNA reads TGTGCCAGCAGTTATAGGGGTGGGTTTAGTCAGCCCCAGCATTTT. As protein: CASSYRGGFSQPQHF.

This clone was counted a single time. This chain connects TRBV30 to TRBJ2-7; 12 bases are shared with TRBD2. Germline loops: CDR1 GTSNPN, CDR2 SVGIG (reference sequence). The CDR3 length is 16 residues. With V trimmed by 2 bases and J by 8 bases, 13 bases remained unmatched. The CDR3 DNA follows: TGTGCCTGGAGTCCCGACCCGACTAGCGGGAGAGGGAAGCAGTACTTC. Translating it yields CAWSPDPTSGRGKQYF.

This chain links TRBV30 with TRBJ2-3; D not resolved. The CDR3 covers 13 residues. Trimming left V 3 bases short and J 3 bases short, with 10 bases between. The germline V gene has CDR1 GTSNPN and CDR2 SVGIG (reference sequence). CDR3 amino acids: CAWSPFRTDTQYF. DNA of the CDR3: TGTGCCTGGAGCCCCTTCAGAACAGATACGCAGTATTTT. The complete variable domain, with remaining parts taken from reference TRBV30 and TRBJ2-3, reads SQTIHQWPATLVQPVGSPLSLECTVEGTSNPNLYWYRQAAGRGLQLLFYSVGIGQISSEVPQNLSASRPQDRQFILSSKKLLLSDSGFYLCAWSPFRTDTQYFGPGTRLTVL.

V and J are TRBV19 and TRBJ1-1, with 7 nucleotides matching TRBD1. With 7 bases clipped from V and 5 bases from J, the junction kept 10 bases outside the gene matches. The CDR3 spans 14 residues. Germline V gene data show CDR1 as LNHDA and CDR2 as SQIVND (reference sequence). The CDR3 region has the DNA TGTGCCAGTAACCTAGACAGGGATCGGACTGAAGCTTTCTTT. It encodes CASNLDRDRTEAFF.

In regard to this clone: Germline is not matched at one junction end, which may reflect a read error. DNA of the CDR3: TGTGCCAGCAATTTAGCGGGAGTGGCGGATACGCAGTATTTT. This encodes CASNLAGVADTQYF. V usage is TRBV28 and J usage is TRBJ2-3; TRBD2 matches at 9 bases. The CDR3 length is 14 residues. CDR1 and CDR2 from the germline V gene are MDHEN and SYDVKM.

The V call is TRBV13, the J call TRBJ2-3; tentative D call: TRBD2 (5 bases). V dropped 6 bases and J dropped 1 base, with 17 bases sitting between them. The length of the CDR3 is 16 residues. Germline CDR1 and CDR2: PRHDT and FYEKMQ (reference sequence). CDR3 in DNA: TGTGCCAGCAGTCATACTGGGTTGAGGGGCACAGATACGCAGTATTTT. It encodes CASSHTGLRGTDTQYF.

The chain recombines TRBV9 with TRBJ1-2; perhaps TRBD1 as D (6 bases). Per the germline V gene, CDR1 is SGDLS and CDR2 is YYNGEE. The CDR3 totals 15 residues. Trimming stripped 4 bases from V and 0 bases from J, with 13 bases between. As DNA, the CDR3 is TGTGCCAGCAGCTCAGCCGGGACACCTAACTATGGCTACACCTTC. This gives the protein CASSSAGTPNYGYTF.

The rearrangement joins TRBV7-9 to TRBJ2-7; 8 positions agree with TRBD2. Germline CDR1 reads SEHNR; CDR2 reads FQNEAQ (reference sequence). V lost 2 bases, J lost 7 bases, and 1 base stayed unmatched. The CDR3 runs 12 residues. The CDR3 nucleotides read TGTGCCAGCAGCTTAATAGCGGGAGAGCAGTACTTC. Amino acids: CASSLIAGEQYF.

The rearrangement joins TRBV7-2 to TRBJ2-7, with D perhaps TRBD2 (6 bases). Germline V CDR1 and CDR2: SGHTA, FQGNSA. Deletions cut 5 bases from V and 2 bases from J, with 16 bases between. The CDR3 runs to 15 residues. The chain's CDR3 is CASSRRAGPTYEQYF. CDR3 DNA sequence: TGTGCCAGCAGCCGACGTGCGGGGCCAACCTACGAGCAGTACTTC.

The V and J genes are TRBV4-3 and TRBJ2-7, with a possible D match to TRBD2 (5 bases). Germline lookup yields CDR1 LGHNA and CDR2 YSLEER. V lost 0 bases and J lost 3, with 12 bases in between. The CDR3 has 15 residues. The CDR3 is CASSQDIERRYEQYF. DNA of the CDR3: TGCGCCAGCAGCCAAGATATCGAGCGGCGCTACGAGCAGTACTTC.

The chain couples TRBV7-2 to TRBJ2-5, with TRBD2 matching over 10 bases. CDR1 and CDR2 (germline): SGHTA, FQGNSA. The CDR3 is 14 residues long. The V gene end was trimmed by 5 bases and the J gene end by 5 bases; junction bases not matched to a gene: 5. The CDR3, as DNA: TGTGCCAGCAGCCTGACTAGCGGGTGGGAGACCCAGTACTTC. It translates to CASSLTSGWETQYF.

The chain links TRBV7-8 to TRBJ2-3, with 8 bases aligning to TRBD2. Germline V gives CDR1 SGHVS, CDR2 FQNEAQ. V shed 0 bases and J 1 base; nucleotides not matched to a gene: 6. The length of the CDR3 is 17 residues. CDR3 sequence reads: CASSLAPAGEGTDTQYF. The CDR3 DNA reads as TGTGCCAGCAGCTTAGCGCCAGCGGGAGAGGGCACAGATACGCAGTATTTT.

The V gene is TRBV30, the J gene TRBJ1-2; D uncertain. This CDR3 comprises 12 residues. V lost 8 bases and J lost 0, with 10 bases in between. The V gene's germline CDR1 is GTSNPN and CDR2 SVGIG (reference sequence). The CDR3 coding sequence is TGTGCCAACGGGGTAGCTAACTATGGCTACACCTTC. Translation: CANGVANYGYTF.

The chain links TRBV28 to TRBJ1-2; 7 bases align to TRBD1. J was trimmed by 4 bases and V by 3 bases; bases with no gene match: 11. CDR1 MDHEN and CDR2 SYDVKM come from the germline V gene. The CDR3 contains 16 residues. DNA of the CDR3: TGTGCCAGCAGTTTCCCCAAGGGGGCGCGGGGCTATGGCTACACCTTC. Translation: CASSFPKGARGYGYTF.

The J gene is TRBJ2-5, the V gene TRBV9; TRBD1 is a possible D gene (6 bases). This CDR3 is 14 amino acids long. V lost 3 bases, J lost 0 bases, and 9 bases lay in between. From germline, CDR1 is SGDLS and CDR2 YYNGEE. The CDR3 sequence: CASSGGPYQETQYF. The CDR3 bases are TGTGCCAGCAGCGGGGGGCCGTACCAAGAGACCCAGTACTTC.

The chain has TRBV7-3 and TRBJ2-1; 7 bases align to TRBD2. Germline trimming cut 3 bases from V and 4 bases from J; bases unmatched to any gene: 0. Germline CDR1 is SGHTA and CDR2 is FQGTGA. The CDR3 consists of 13 residues. CDR3 coding DNA: TGTGCCAGCAGCTTGGGACTATACAATGAGCAGTTCTTC. Its translation: CASSLGLYNEQFF.

The gene calls are TRBV5-5 and TRBJ2-5, with a possible D match to TRBD1 (6 bases). The CDR3 contains 14 residues. Germline V lookup: CDR1 SGHKS, CDR2 YYEKEE (reference sequence). The V gene lost 1 base and the J gene lost 5 bases, with 12 bases spanning the gap. The CDR3 DNA reads as TGTGCCAGCAGCTTGAAGCTGGGGGCCGAGACCCAGTACTTC. Translated, it gives CASSLKLGAETQYF.

This clone came up a few times. The chain joins TRBV19 to TRBJ2-1; D is undetermined. The CDR3 sequence is 13 residues long. CDR1 is LNHDA, CDR2 SQIVND, per germline (reference sequence). Trimming shortened V by 5 bases and J by 5 bases, and 10 bases separated the two germline ends. The CDR3 nucleotides are TGTGCCAGTAGTCTGAACCCGGACAATGAGCAGTTCTTC. Translating it yields CASSLNPDNEQFF. Full variable domain (missing parts from reference TRBV19 and TRBJ2-1): DGGITQSPKYLFRKEGQNVTLSCEQNLNHDAMYWYRQDPGQGLRLIYYSQIVNDFQKGDIAEGYSVSREKKESFPLTVTSAQKNPTAFYLCASSLNPDNEQFFGPGTRLTVL.

The CDR3 bases are TGTGCCAGCAGCTTAAGGCTAGCGGGAGGAAATGAGCAGTTCTTC. Encoded protein: CASSLRLAGGNEQFF. The chain recombines TRBV7-2 with TRBJ2-1; TRBD2 matches at 11 bases. Germline V gives CDR1 SGHTA, CDR2 FQGNSA. V lost 2 bases to trimming and J lost 7 bases; unmatched junction nucleotides: 4. This CDR3 spans 15 amino acids.

This rearrangement joins TRBV28 to TRBJ1-5; 9 bases map to TRBD1. Germline V gene sequence: CDR1 MDHEN, CDR2 SYDVKM. The length of the CDR3 is 15 residues. Germline trimming cut 6 bases from V and 4 bases from J; bases unmatched to any gene: 7. The CDR3 loop reads CASRRTGTGNQPQHF. The CDR3, as DNA: TGTGCCAGCAGACGCACAGGGACAGGGAATCAGCCCCAGCATTTT.

This chain connects TRBV5-1 to TRBJ2-5, with D possibly matching TRBD1 (6 bases). TRBJ2-7 explains the end of the DNA better; the J call may be wrong. CDR3 length: 15 amino acids. Per the germline V gene, CDR1 is SGHRS and CDR2 is YFSETQ. The DNA for the CDR3 is TGCGCCAGCAGCTCAGGAACAGGGTCGGGCTACGAGCAGTACTTC. Protein sequence: CASSSGTGSGYEQYF.

V usage is TRBV28 and J usage is TRBJ2-4; 8 nucleotides align to TRBD2. CDR1 and CDR2 from the germline V gene are MDHEN and SYDVKM. V lost 3 bases, J lost 0 bases, and 13 bases stayed unmatched. The CDR3 covers 19 residues. The CDR3 loop is CASSFLLGGRILAKNIQYF. The CDR3 DNA sequence: TGTGCCAGCAGTTTTCTATTAGGCGGGAGGATTCTAGCCAAAAACATTCAGTACTTC.